Reported below is one T cell receptor (beta chain). The data originate from a study of monozygotic twins with inflammatory bowel disease. This CDR3 is built from 14 residues. Germline V gives CDR1 DFQATT, CDR2 SNEGSKA (reference sequence). TCRdb derives one entry per CDR3 protein from the 5' RACE reads, leaving out DNA. The table lists 350,000 to 400,000 distinct CDR3 sequences. The gene calls are TRBV20-1 and TRBJ2-3. The sequencing sample was made of blood. This clonotype originated in a human donor with ulcerative colitis or Crohn's disease, or a healthy co-twin of an affected twin (not recorded which). This CDR3 is CSARNSGGTDTQYF.